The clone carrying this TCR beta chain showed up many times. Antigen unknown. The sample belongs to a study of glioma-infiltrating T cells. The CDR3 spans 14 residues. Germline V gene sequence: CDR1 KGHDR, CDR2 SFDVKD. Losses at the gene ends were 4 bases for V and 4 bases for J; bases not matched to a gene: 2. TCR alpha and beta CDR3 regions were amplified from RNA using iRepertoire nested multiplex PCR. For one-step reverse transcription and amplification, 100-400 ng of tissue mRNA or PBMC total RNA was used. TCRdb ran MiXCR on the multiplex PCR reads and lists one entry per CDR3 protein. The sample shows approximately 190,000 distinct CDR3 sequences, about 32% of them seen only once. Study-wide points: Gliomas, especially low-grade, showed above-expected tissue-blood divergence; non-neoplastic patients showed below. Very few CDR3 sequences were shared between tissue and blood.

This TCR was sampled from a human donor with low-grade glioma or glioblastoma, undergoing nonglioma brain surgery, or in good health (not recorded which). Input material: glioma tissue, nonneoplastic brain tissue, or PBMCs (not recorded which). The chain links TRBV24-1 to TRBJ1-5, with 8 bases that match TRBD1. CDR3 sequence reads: CATSETGENQPQHF. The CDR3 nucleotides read TGTGCCACCAGTGAGACAGGGGAAAATCAGCCCCAGCATTTT.